This T cell receptor (beta chain) was recorded in a study of shared clonotypes between healthy human individuals. Regarding the study as a whole: Donor clonotype sharing was expected to depend on sequencing depth.

The assay was immunoSEQ multiplex PCR, and TCRdb's table has in-frame clones only and misses some. The table shows 2.3 million or so clones, with approximately 93% occurring only once. About this clone itself: As yet, its antigen is unknown.

J lost 0 bases, V lost 0 bases, and 3 bases had no gene match. Germline V CDR1 and CDR2: LNHNV, YYDKDF (reference sequence). The CDR3 covers 16 residues. The rearrangement joins TRBV15 to TRBJ2-3; 7 positions agree with TRBD2. The receptor comes from a man aged 18-30 years in good health. Some clones in this sample may be carry-over from other donors' samples. Material: naive CD4+ T cells from PBMCs. The subset was: CD45RA+ positively selected. Here the CDR3 reads CATSRDPSGSTDTQYF. CDR3 nucleotides: TGTGCCACCAGCAGAGACCCTAGCGGCAGCACAGATACGCAGTATTTT.